This paragraph reports one T cell receptor (beta chain). Its matching antigen is unknown. The sample originates from a study of shared clonotypes between healthy human individuals. TCRdb's table, derived via immunoSEQ multiplex PCR, lists solely in-frame clones and lacks some. Found here are about 1.5 million clones, roughly 97% of them singletons; the top ten hold about 1.2%. Findings and limits, study-wide: Compared with memory subsets, naive subsets generally had larger estimated richness. Only blood underwent sampling, and tissue repertoires likely differ.

The CDR3 totals 11 residues. V shed 1 base and J shed 9 bases, with 8 bases lying between them. The V gene's germline CDR1 is GTSNPN and CDR2 SVGIG (reference sequence). The gene calls are TRBV30 and TRBJ2-3; D might be TRBD1 or TRBD2, each matching 5 bases. The sequenced material came from naive CD4+ T cells sorted from blood. Regarding subset: CD45RA+ positively selected. This clonotype was sampled from a man under 40 in good health. CDR3 bases: TGTGCCTGGAGTGGAGGGGAGACGCAGTATTTT. It translates to CAWSGGETQYF.